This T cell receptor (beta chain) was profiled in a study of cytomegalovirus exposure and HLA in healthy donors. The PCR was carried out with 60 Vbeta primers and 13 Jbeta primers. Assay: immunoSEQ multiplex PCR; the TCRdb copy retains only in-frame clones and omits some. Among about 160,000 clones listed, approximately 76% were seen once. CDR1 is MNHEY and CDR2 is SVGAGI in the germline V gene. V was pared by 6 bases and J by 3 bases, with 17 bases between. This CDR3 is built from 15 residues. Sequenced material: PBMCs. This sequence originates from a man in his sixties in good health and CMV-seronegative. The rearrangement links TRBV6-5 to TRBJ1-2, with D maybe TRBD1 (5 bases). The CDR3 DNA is TGTGCCAGCAGGCACGCCGGTCGGGGGGACTATGGCTACACCTTC. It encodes CASRHAGRGDYGYTF.